The 20 T cell receptor beta chains in this list originate from one sample, sequenced in a study of T cells in Graves' hyperthyroidism and ophthalmopathy. Using RNA transcripts as the source, TCR beta CDR3 regions were amplified. The HTBI primer set served for first-round RT-PCR of the TCR CDR3. TCRdb processed the multiplex PCR reads anew with MiXCR; each CDR3 protein has one entry. The sample contains 500,000 to 650,000 distinct CDR3 sequences, roughly 21% of which appear only once. Sequenced: blood. Every receptor here comes from a man aged 35 to 55 with Graves' ophthalmopathy.

This clonotype was picked up many times. The chain links TRBV30 to TRBJ2-7; TRBD1 is a possible D gene (5 bases). The CDR3 is 11 residues long. Trimming removed 1 base at V and 7 bases at J, with 8 bases between. The germline gives CDR1 GTSNPN, CDR2 SVGIG (reference sequence). Here the CDR3 reads CAWSGGAEQYF. The CDR3 DNA follows: TGTGCCTGGAGTGGTGGGGCAGAGCAGTACTTC. Full variable domain (missing parts from reference TRBV30 and TRBJ2-7): SQTIHQWPATLVQPVGSPLSLECTVEGTSNPNLYWYRQAAGRGLQLLFYSVGIGQISSEVPQNLSASRPQDRQFILSSKKLLLSDSGFYLCAWSGGAEQYFGPGTRLTVT.

This clonotype occurred a few times. The rearrangement joins TRBV6-2 or TRBV6-3 to TRBJ2-4, with 9 positions matching TRBD1. Germline CDR1 is MNHEY and CDR2 is SVGEGT. Germline trimming cut 2 bases from V and 1 base from J; bases unmatched to any gene: 12. The CDR3 extends over 19 amino acids. CDR3 nucleotide sequence: TGTGCCAGCAGTTACCCCGGGACAGGGTCCTTGAGTGCCAAAAACATTCAGTACTTC. It yields the protein CASSYPGTGSLSAKNIQYF.

The chain has TRBV9 and TRBJ2-2, with a weak D call TRBD1 (5 bases). This CDR3 contains 15 residues. Germline CDR1 reads SGDLS; CDR2 reads YYNGEE. V was cut by 3 bases and J by 0 bases, with 9 bases left in between. CDR3 nucleotides: TGTGCCAGCAGCGGGACACTTTCGAACACCGGGGAGCTGTTTTTT. Translating gives CASSGTLSNTGELFF.

This clonotype appeared a few times. The J gene is TRBJ1-1, the V gene TRBV4-2; D perhaps matches TRBD1 (5 bases). CDR3 size: 13 residues. The germline V and J ends were trimmed by 1 base and 4 bases, with 7 bases remaining between them. Germline CDR1 is LGHNA and CDR2 is YNFKEQ. The CDR3, as DNA: TGTGCCAGCAGCCAAGCCCAGGGCACTGAAGCTTTCTTT. This translates into CASSQAQGTEAFF.

This clonotype was seen more than once but under ten times. The chain recombines TRBV20-1 with TRBJ2-7; D is perhaps TRBD1 or TRBD2 (5 bases each). Germline lookup yields CDR1 DFQATT and CDR2 SNEGSKA (reference sequence). The CDR3 loop spans 12 amino acids. CDR3 loop: CGCNRGASEQYF. DNA for the CDR3: TGCGGATGCAACCGAGGGGCCAGCGAGCAGTACTTC.

This clonotype has a count of ten or more. The rearrangement joins TRBV29-1 to TRBJ2-1; 9 bases line up with TRBD2. Germline CDR1 reads SQVTM; CDR2 reads ANQGSEA. The J segment lost 9 bases and the V segment lost 6 bases, leaving 9 bases of the junction unmatched. CDR3 length: 13 residues. The CDR3: CSVWYSGGGEQFF. The CDR3 DNA sequence: TGCAGCGTGTGGTATAGCGGGGGAGGTGAGCAGTTCTTC.

V usage is TRBV4-1 and J usage is TRBJ1-3; D gene ambiguous. CDR1 MGHRA and CDR2 YSYEKL come from the germline V gene. Trimming took 0 bases from V and 0 from J, leaving 18 bases between them. This CDR3 is 19 amino acids long. The CDR3 sequence is CASSQERASQTSSGNTIYF. In DNA form, the CDR3 reads TGCGCCAGCAGCCAAGAAAGGGCGTCGCAGACGAGCTCTGGAAACACCATATATTTT.

This clonotype was counted a few times. The chain recombines TRBV27 with TRBJ2-7; 9 bases match TRBD1. Germline V gene lookup returns CDR1 MNHEY and CDR2 SMNVEV (reference sequence). The CDR3 is 14 residues long. V lost 5 bases, J lost 7 bases, and 9 bases stayed unmatched. CDR3 in DNA: TGTGCCAGCAGTCGACAGGGGGGGGTGGGGGAGCAGTACTTC. Translation: CASSRQGGVGEQYF.

This clonotype occurred many times. The chain links TRBV7-8 to TRBJ2-2; D remains unclear. From germline, CDR1 is SGHVS and CDR2 FQNEAQ. V was trimmed by 5 bases and J by 4 bases, leaving 14 bases between them. CDR3 length: 15 residues. In DNA form, the CDR3 reads TGTGCCAGCAGCCGCATCGAAGATAGCACCGGGGAGCTGTTTTTT. This encodes CASSRIEDSTGELFF. The whole variable domain, filled in from reference TRBV7-8 and TRBJ2-2, reads GAGVSQSPRYKVAKRGQDVALRCDPISGHVSLFWYQQALGQGPEFLTYFQNEAQLDKSGLPSDRFFAERPEGSVSTLKIQRTQQEDSAVYLCASSRIEDSTGELFFGEGSRLTVL.

At least ten counts were recorded for this clonotype. The rearrangement links TRBV7-3 to TRBJ2-7; 12 bases fit TRBD1. The CDR3 has 17 amino acids. The germline V gene has CDR1 SGHTA and CDR2 FQGTGA. V was clipped by 2 bases and J by 5 bases; unmatched bases: 10. CDR3 DNA: TGTGCCAGCAGCTTACAATGGGGGGGACAGGGGGCCGACGAGCAGTACTTC. The encoded protein is CASSLQWGGQGADEQYF.

The chain joins TRBV5-1 to TRBJ2-7, with TRBD2 as a possible D gene (5 bases). Germline V gives CDR1 SGHRS, CDR2 YFSETQ. The CDR3 consists of 14 residues. The V and J ends lost 4 bases and 7 bases respectively, with 18 bases between them. CDR3 loop: CASSPLNEPGEQYF. As DNA, the CDR3 is TGCGCCAGCAGCCCTCTAAACGAACCGGGGGAGCAGTACTTC.

At least ten counts were recorded for this clonotype. The V gene is TRBV7-8, the J gene TRBJ2-5, with D possibly matching TRBD1 (5 bases). The CDR3 spans 14 residues. The germline V and J ends were trimmed by 1 base and 1 base, with 7 bases remaining between them. The germline CDR1 and CDR2 sequences are SGHVS and FQNEAQ. CDR3 sequence: CASSLGTLQETQYF. CDR3 nucleotide sequence: TGTGCCAGCAGCTTAGGGACACTCCAAGAGACCCAGTACTTC.

V gene TRBV29-1 combines with J gene TRBJ2-3, with 10 bases aligning to TRBD2. Trimming cost V 3 bases and J 4 bases; bases outside gene matches: 4. This CDR3 has 14 amino acids. Germline CDR1 and CDR2: SQVTM and ANQGSEA. The CDR3 loop reads CSVEVAGGADTQYF. The CDR3 DNA follows: TGCAGCGTTGAGGTAGCGGGGGGCGCAGATACGCAGTATTTT.

This clonotype has more than one count but fewer than ten. The chain couples TRBV6-1 to TRBJ2-6, with a possible D match to TRBD2 (7 bases). With 7 bases removed from V and 0 bases from J, the gap between germline ends came to 13 bases. The CDR3 loop spans 16 amino acids. Germline CDR1 and CDR2: MNHNS and SASEGT. The CDR3 here is CASIRGGVSGANVLTF. In DNA, the CDR3 is TGTGCCAGCATCCGAGGGGGGGTCTCTGGGGCCAACGTCCTGACTTTC.

This clonotype has at least ten counts. The chain joins TRBV12-3 or TRBV12-4 to TRBJ1-2, with 7 bases fitting TRBD1. The CDR3 is 15 amino acids. V was pared by 2 bases and J by 8 bases, with 11 bases of the junction left unmatched. The CDR3 region is CASSLFDRVEAGYTF. The CDR3 nucleotides read TGTGCCAGCAGTTTATTCGACAGGGTAGAGGCGGGCTACACCTTC.

This chain uses TRBV7-3 with TRBJ2-2, with 8 bases lining up with TRBD2. V lost 5 bases, J lost 0 bases, and 8 bases stayed unmatched. Germline lookup yields CDR1 SGHTA and CDR2 FQGTGA. This CDR3 comprises 17 residues. The DNA of the CDR3 is TGTGCCAGCAGCCCATTTCCGCGGGGGGCGAACACCGGGGAGCTGTTTTTT. This encodes CASSPFPRGANTGELFF.

As concerns this clonotype: One junction end disagrees with the germline gene, perhaps due to a read error. The chain is built from TRBV5-5 and TRBJ2-7, with D possibly being TRBD1 or TRBD2 (5 bases each). The CDR3 covers 13 residues. Germline assignment: CDR1 SGHKS and CDR2 YYEKEE (reference sequence). CDR3 DNA sequence: TGCGCCAGCACTGCGCTGTCTGGGACCGAGCAGTACTTC. As protein: CASTALSGTEQYF.

At least ten counts were recorded for this clonotype. The chain carries TRBV7-2 and TRBJ2-3; 7 nucleotides match TRBD1. The CDR3 length is 14 residues. V gave up 4 bases and J gave up 4 bases; unmatched junction bases: 5. Germline assignment: CDR1 SGHTA and CDR2 FQGNSA. CDR3 sequence: CASSSRQGPDTQYF. The CDR3, as DNA: TGTGCCAGCAGCTCCCGACAGGGACCAGATACGCAGTATTTT.

The chain is built from TRBV20-1 and TRBJ2-6, with D uncertain. V was cut by 2 bases and J by 0 bases, with 11 bases left in between. CDR3 length equals 16 residues. Looked up from germline, CDR1 is DFQATT and CDR2 is SNEGSKA (reference sequence). The CDR3 region is CSARQRRLSGANVLTF. CDR3 nucleotides: TGCAGTGCTAGACAGCGAAGACTCTCTGGGGCCAACGTCCTGACTTTC.

This clonotype was recorded many times. The genes are TRBV28 and TRBJ2-5, with D unresolved. V was trimmed by 8 bases and J by 7 bases, leaving 8 bases between them. Looked up from germline, CDR1 is MDHEN and CDR2 is SYDVKM. The CDR3 is made up of 10 amino acids. The CDR3 loop is CASGLVTQYF. For the CDR3, the DNA is TGTGCCAGCGGCTTGGTGACCCAGTACTTC.